This T cell receptor beta chain was retrieved from a study of T cells in Graves' hyperthyroidism and ophthalmopathy. Germline V CDR1 and CDR2: LNHNV, YYDKDF (reference sequence). There are 14 residues in the CDR3. The V gene end was trimmed by 4 bases and the J gene end by 7 bases; junction bases not matched to a gene: 3. Amplified regions were TCR beta CDR3 sequences from RNA transcripts. HTBI primers were used for first-round RT-PCR of the TCR CDR3. TCRdb ran MiXCR on the multiplex PCR reads and lists one entry per CDR3 protein. The sample holds 600,000 or so distinct CDR3 sequences, about 16% seen once. Points on this clonotype: The antigen remains unidentified.

Investigators excluded patients with uncontrolled infection, other autoimmune disease, pregnancy or lactation. Study-level findings and limits: Most thyroid clonotypes with frequency above 0.001 were detected in blood. Stable hyperthyroidism was told apart from ophthalmopathy by a model built on 13 V-J features.

Sequencing used blood. The clonotype originates from a woman aged 25 to 39 with Graves' hyperthyroidism. The chain employs TRBV15 and TRBJ1-6, with 8 bases matching TRBD1. CDR3 in amino acids: CATSTRQGNSPLHF. The CDR3 bases are TGTGCCACCAGCACAAGACAGGGGAATTCACCCCTCCACTTT.